These 17 T cell receptor beta chains were sequenced from one sample in a study of shared clonotypes between healthy human individuals. TCRdb's table, derived via immunoSEQ multiplex PCR, lists solely in-frame clones and lacks some. Altogether some 2,100,000 clones are present, 90% to 96% being singletons, with the ten largest covering around 0.13%. What was sequenced was naive CD4+ T cells sorted from blood. The subset denotes: CD45RA+ positively selected. The receptors were gathered from a man younger than 30 in good health.

This clone came up once. The rearrangement links TRBV9 to TRBJ2-2; 7 nucleotides line up with TRBD1. Germline CDR1 is SGDLS and CDR2 is YYNGEE. J was trimmed by 6 bases and V by 4 bases; bases with no gene match: 12. There are 16 residues in the CDR3. CDR3 sequence: CASSRQGFVRAGELFF. DNA for the CDR3: TGTGCCAGCAGCAGACAGGGTTTTGTGAGGGCCGGGGAGCTGTTTTTT.

The gene calls are TRBV12-5 and TRBJ2-6; perhaps TRBD1 as D (6 bases). Germline CDR1 and CDR2: LGHNT and FRNRAP. Trimming pared 2 bases from V and 0 bases from J, leaving 17 bases between. The CDR3 sequence is 19 residues long. CDR3 nucleotide sequence: TGTGCTAGTGGTTTGTATCCTCGGGACATGGACTCTGGGGCCAACGTCCTGACTTTC. Its protein is CASGLYPRDMDSGANVLTF.

This chain connects TRBV5-1 to TRBJ2-3, with 9 nucleotides matching TRBD1. Germline trimming cut 4 bases from V and 6 bases from J; bases unmatched to any gene: 9. The CDR3 covers 15 residues. The germline V gene has CDR1 SGHRS and CDR2 YFSETQ. CDR3 amino acids: CASSPDRGSPDTQYF. CDR3 DNA: TGCGCCAGCAGCCCGGACAGGGGCTCCCCCGATACGCAGTATTTT.

This clone was found once. The V gene is TRBV9, the J gene TRBJ2-5; D uncertain. Germline CDR1 reads SGDLS; CDR2 reads YYNGEE. This CDR3 is 13 amino acids long. Trimming shortened V by 4 bases and J by 1 base, and 8 bases separated the two germline ends. The DNA for the CDR3 is TGTGCCAGCAGCCCACATCTCCAAGAGACCCAGTACTTC. Protein: CASSPHLQETQYF.

The gene calls are TRBV6-1 and TRBJ1-2, with 9 nucleotides matching TRBD1. The CDR3 is 15 amino acids. Trimming at V came to 5 bases and at J to 1 base, leaving 5 bases not matched to a gene. Germline CDR1 is MNHNS and CDR2 is SASEGT. The CDR3 DNA sequence: TGTGCCAGCAGTCTACAGGGGGCTCTTAACTATGGCTACACCTTC. This codes for CASSLQGALNYGYTF.

This rearrangement joins TRBV7-2 to TRBJ2-7, with 7 bases lining up with TRBD1. Germline-derived CDR1 and CDR2 are SGHTA and FQGNSA. The CDR3 runs 14 residues. J was trimmed by 4 bases and V by 7 bases; bases with no gene match: 10. CDR3 protein: CASTKNRGVYEQYF. The CDR3 nucleotides are TGTGCCAGCACCAAAAACAGGGGCGTGTACGAGCAGTACTTC.

The chain recombines TRBV11-2 with TRBJ2-7; 7 bases line up with TRBD2. The V gene end was trimmed by 5 bases and the J gene end by 2 bases; junction bases not matched to a gene: 9. CDR3 size: 15 residues. Germline CDR1 is SGHAT and CDR2 is FQNNGV. The CDR3 spells CASSPRGGHTYEQYF. CDR3 nucleotides: TGTGCCAGCAGCCCTCGCGGGGGTCACACCTACGAGCAGTACTTC.

This sequence joins TRBV5-1 and TRBJ2-7; a weak D match, TRBD1 (6 bases). The CDR3 contains 13 residues. Trimming pared 4 bases from V and 4 bases from J, leaving 12 bases between. Germline-derived CDR1 and CDR2 are SGHRS and YFSETQ. The CDR3 nucleotides are TGCGCCAGCAGCCCCGGGACACTGTACGAGCAGTACTTC. As protein: CASSPGTLYEQYF.

The CDR3 nucleotides are TGTGCCTGGCCTTTTCCGCCACGGCAGTCCGTCACGCTGGGGACGTACGAGCAGTACTTC. Amino acids: CAWPFPPRQSVTLGTYEQYF. This chain uses TRBV30 with TRBJ2-7; D is possibly TRBD1 or TRBD2 (5 bases each). CDR3 length equals 20 residues. V gave up 5 bases and J gave up 4 bases, with 36 bases separating them. Germline V gene lookup returns CDR1 GTSNPN and CDR2 SVGIG (reference sequence).

The chain has TRBV5-1 and TRBJ2-6, with 10 bases matching TRBD1. This CDR3 region has 23 residues. With 4 bases clipped from V and 0 bases from J, the junction kept 22 bases outside the gene matches. In germline, CDR1 is SGHRS, CDR2 YFSETQ. CDR3 residues: CASSLGRQGANLLPFSGANVLTF. Written as DNA, the CDR3 is TGCGCCAGCAGCCTTGGTCGACAGGGGGCGAATCTACTCCCTTTCTCTGGGGCCAACGTCCTGACTTTC. Full variable domain (outside the CDR3, taken from reference TRBV5-1 and TRBJ2-6): KAGVTQTPRYLIKTRGQQVTLSCSPISGHRSVSWYQQTPGQGLQFLFEYFSETQRNKGNFPGRFSGRQFSNSRSEMNVSTLELGDSALYLCASSLGRQGANLLPFSGANVLTFGAGSRLTVL.

The chain carries TRBV10-3 and TRBJ2-7; 13 bases fit TRBD2. Trimming took 8 bases from V and 0 from J; bases not matched to a gene: 1. CDR3 length equals 14 residues. Germline V CDR1 and CDR2: ENHRY, SYGVKD. The CDR3 protein is CAIGTSGVSYEQYF. In DNA, the CDR3 is TGTGCCATCGGGACTAGCGGGGTCTCCTACGAGCAGTACTTC.

This chain's CDR3 is CASSEQGLRQFF. CDR3 DNA: TGCGCCAGCAGTGAACAGGGACTACGGCAGTTCTTC. The chain couples TRBV10-2 to TRBJ2-1, with a tentative D call TRBD2 (7 bases). The germline gives CDR1 WSHSY, CDR2 SAAADI. With 3 bases removed from V and 12 bases from J, the gap between germline ends came to 12 bases. CDR3 length equals 12 residues.

The chain has TRBV19 and TRBJ1-1, with 9 bases that match TRBD1. The CDR3 has 12 residues. Germline V lookup: CDR1 LNHDA, CDR2 SQIVND (reference sequence). With V trimmed by 4 bases and J by 7 bases, 1 base remained unmatched. CDR3 sequence: CASSTDRGEAFF. The CDR3 nucleotides read TGTGCCAGTAGTACGGACAGGGGTGAAGCTTTCTTT.

V is TRBV30 and J is TRBJ1-5; the D gene is possibly TRBD1 (6 bases). CDR1 and CDR2 from the germline V gene are GTSNPN and SVGIG (reference sequence). This CDR3 comprises 13 residues. Between the trimmed V and J ends, which lost 5 bases and 4 bases, there was a span of 12 bases. The chain's CDR3 is CAWARDTNQPQHF. The CDR3 DNA reads TGTGCCTGGGCCCGGGACACGAATCAGCCCCAGCATTTT.

V is TRBV10-2 and J is TRBJ1-5; D is undetermined. Trimming pared 3 bases from V and 1 base from J, leaving 16 bases between. The germline V gene encodes CDR1 WSHSY and CDR2 SAAADI. This CDR3 comprises 17 residues. CDR3 amino acids: CASSDVQRAGSNQPQHF. The CDR3 DNA reads as TGCGCCAGCAGTGACGTCCAGAGAGCCGGAAGCAATCAGCCCCAGCATTTT.

The chain combines TRBV7-8 with TRBJ2-5; the match to TRBD1 covers 9 bases. This CDR3 region has 17 residues. The V gene's germline CDR1 is SGHVS and CDR2 FQNEAQ. V was clipped by 1 base and J by 6 bases; unmatched bases: 12. CDR3 region: CASSLEGATGGWKTQYF. DNA for the CDR3: TGTGCCAGCAGCTTAGAAGGTGCTACAGGGGGCTGGAAGACCCAGTACTTC.

The chain links TRBV18 to TRBJ2-5; 10 bases match TRBD1. Germline-derived CDR1 and CDR2 are KGHSH and LQKENI. V lost 0 bases to trimming and J lost 5 bases; unmatched junction nucleotides: 9. The CDR3 has 17 residues. The CDR3 region is CASSPPEDRGYEETQYF. The CDR3 DNA follows: TGTGCCAGCTCACCACCGGAGGACAGGGGGTATGAGGAGACCCAGTACTTC.